The next 20 T cell receptor beta chains were all read from a single sample in a study of CD8 T cells in Susac syndrome. It was with random hexamers that about 0.45 to 1 ug RNA was reverse transcribed. TCRdb itself ran the immunoSEQ multiplex PCR reads through MiXCR, one entry per CDR3 protein. This table has a few hundred thousand distinct CDR3 sequences, 95% appearing once. The sample consisted of CD4+ T cells from PBMCs. The receptors originated from a human donor with multiple sclerosis.

This chain joins TRBV6-6 and TRBJ2-2; D is unresolved. Trimming took 4 bases from V and 10 from J, leaving 10 bases between them. The CDR3 loop spans 12 amino acids. Germline lookup yields CDR1 MNHNY and CDR2 SVGAGI (reference sequence). The CDR3 DNA reads as TGTGCCAGCAGTTTGACGTCTGAGGAGCTGTTTTTT. As protein: CASSLTSEELFF.

The CDR3: CAWSVGGIGYTF. The CDR3 DNA reads as TGTGCCTGGAGTGTCGGAGGGATTGGCTACACCTTC. J is TRBJ1-2 and V is TRBV30; no reliable D call. The V and J ends lost 0 bases and 7 bases respectively, with 9 bases between them. This CDR3 contains 12 residues. Germline CDR1 and CDR2: GTSNPN and SVGIG (reference sequence). The full variable domain, in which reference TRBV30 and TRBJ1-2 provide the parts outside the CDR3, is SQTIHQWPATLVQPVGSPLSLECTVEGTSNPNLYWYRQAAGRGLQLLFYSVGIGQISSEVPQNLSASRPQDRQFILSSKKLLLSDSGFYLCAWSVGGIGYTFGSGTRLTVV.

The V gene is TRBV3-1, the J gene TRBJ2-7; 7 positions match TRBD2. The CDR3 consists of 15 residues. Germline assignment: CDR1 LGHDT and CDR2 YNNKEL (reference sequence). J was trimmed by 3 bases and V by 2 bases; bases with no gene match: 7. CDR3 sequence reads: CASSQTAGDHYEQYF. In DNA, the CDR3 is TGTGCCAGCAGCCAAACGGCGGGGGACCACTACGAGCAGTACTTC.

The chain links TRBV9 to TRBJ2-2, with TRBD2 matching over 9 bases. Trimming at V came to 4 bases and at J to 4 bases, leaving 11 bases not matched to a gene. The germline CDR1 and CDR2 sequences are SGDLS and YYNGEE. This CDR3 is built from 17 residues. Here the CDR3 DNA reads TGTGCCAGCAGCCCCCCGTGGGGCGGGGGGGCCACCGGGGAGCTGTTTTTT. Translating it yields CASSPPWGGGATGELFF.

The gene calls are TRBV18 and TRBJ2-1, with 7 bases that match TRBD2. The V gene end was trimmed by 2 bases and the J gene end by 6 bases; junction bases not matched to a gene: 7. The germline CDR1 and CDR2 sequences are KGHSH and LQKENI. This CDR3 is 15 amino acids long. CDR3 in DNA: TGTGCCAGCTCACCAGGTTCTAGCGGTCTCAATGAGCAGTTCTTC. Amino acid sequence: CASSPGSSGLNEQFF.

V usage is TRBV7-2 and J usage is TRBJ2-1, with TRBD2 identical over 11 bases. The germline V gene has CDR1 SGHTA and CDR2 FQGNSA. V lost 3 bases and J lost 7; bases outside the gene matches: 5. This CDR3 contains 15 residues. The CDR3 bases are TGTGCCAGCAGCTTGGTAGCGGGGGGGTTAAATGAGCAGTTCTTC. It translates to CASSLVAGGLNEQFF. The complete variable domain, with remaining parts taken from reference TRBV7-2 and TRBJ2-1, reads GAGVSQSPSNKVTEKGKDVELRCDPISGHTALYWYRQSLGQGLEFLIYFQGNSAPDKSGLPSDRFSAERTGGSVSTLTIQRTQQEDSAVYLCASSLVAGGLNEQFFGPGTRLTVL.

This chain links TRBV7-9 with TRBJ2-3; a weak D match, TRBD1 (6 bases). Germline V CDR1 and CDR2: SEHNR, FQNEAQ (reference sequence). Between the trimmed V and J ends, which lost 5 bases and 4 bases, there was a span of 13 bases. The length of the CDR3 is 14 residues. CDR3 region: CASSPGYRADTQYF. The CDR3 DNA reads as TGTGCCAGCAGCCCGGGTTACAGGGCAGATACGCAGTATTTT.

This chain uses TRBV20-1 with TRBJ1-5; D might be TRBD1 (6 bases). Germline values: CDR1 DFQATT, CDR2 SNEGSKA (reference sequence). The V end lost 5 bases, the J end lost 5 bases, and 13 bases lay between the germline ends. The CDR3 runs to 13 residues. CDR3 residues: CSAAQGGDQPQHF. The CDR3 region has the DNA TGCAGTGCTGCACAGGGTGGTGATCAGCCCCAGCATTTT.

The genes are TRBV4-2 and TRBJ2-5; possibly TRBD1 or TRBD2 for D (5 bases each). Trimming removed 8 bases at V and 3 bases at J, with 16 bases between. CDR3 size: 14 residues. Looked up from germline, CDR1 is LGHNA and CDR2 is YNFKEQ. The CDR3 sequence is CASARGRGEETQYF. The CDR3 DNA reads TGTGCCAGCGCCCGGGGAAGGGGTGAAGAGACCCAGTACTTC.

The count of this clonotype is one. The genes are TRBV4-2 and TRBJ1-1, with D tentatively TRBD1 (5 bases). V was cut by 2 bases and J by 0 bases, with 10 bases left in between. Germline-derived CDR1 and CDR2 are LGHNA and YNFKEQ. The CDR3 consists of 15 residues. The CDR3 protein is CASSQSTGLNTEAFF. CDR3 nucleotide sequence: TGTGCCAGCAGCCAATCTACAGGCTTGAACACTGAAGCTTTCTTT.

The rearrangement uses TRBV30 and TRBJ2-5; D unclear. Germline loops: CDR1 GTSNPN, CDR2 SVGIG (reference sequence). CDR3 length: 12 amino acids. Trimming took 0 bases from V and 5 from J, leaving 7 bases between them. The CDR3 DNA reads as TGTGCCTGGAGTGTAAATACGGAGACCCAGTACTTC. Amino acids: CAWSVNTETQYF. The full variable domain, with the rest looked up from reference TRBV30 and TRBJ2-5, is SQTIHQWPATLVQPVGSPLSLECTVEGTSNPNLYWYRQAAGRGLQLLFYSVGIGQISSEVPQNLSASRPQDRQFILSSKKLLLSDSGFYLCAWSVNTETQYFGPGTRLLVL.

The rearrangement uses TRBV20-1 and TRBJ2-7; D gene uncertain. V lost 1 base and J lost 2, with 6 bases in between. CDR3 length: 12 residues. CDR1 DFQATT and CDR2 SNEGSKA come from the germline V gene (reference sequence). CDR3 sequence: CSARGRAYEQYV. The CDR3 DNA reads as TGCAGTGCTAGAGGCAGAGCCTACGAGCAGTACGTC.

This chain connects TRBV30 to TRBJ2-1; D is possibly TRBD1 (6 bases). V lost 5 bases, J lost 6 bases, and 14 bases lay in between. This CDR3 is built from 13 residues. Germline CDR1 and CDR2: GTSNPN and SVGIG (reference sequence). In DNA form, the CDR3 reads TGTGCCTGGTCTATAGGGGGAAGCAATGAGCAGTTCTTC. Protein sequence: CAWSIGGSNEQFF.

This clonotype was seen once. V gene TRBV20-1 combines with J gene TRBJ2-2; D is perhaps TRBD2 (6 bases). The V end was cut by 1 base, the J end by 0 bases, with 12 bases between. The CDR3 length is 16 residues. The germline V gene encodes CDR1 DFQATT and CDR2 SNEGSKA (reference sequence). The CDR3: CSARVGPGANTGELFF. DNA of the CDR3: TGCAGTGCTAGAGTAGGGCCGGGAGCGAACACCGGGGAGCTGTTTTTT.

The chain links TRBV5-4 to TRBJ2-1; a weak D match, TRBD2 (5 bases). The CDR3 length is 15 residues. Per germline, CDR1 SGHNT and CDR2 YYREEE (reference sequence). V was cut by 4 bases and J by 1 base, with 12 bases left in between. The CDR3 DNA reads as TGTGCCAGCAGCCCGAGGGCCATTTCCTACAATGAGCAGTTCTTC. This sequence encodes CASSPRAISYNEQFF.

V and J are TRBV5-1 and TRBJ1-2; D is uncertain. Trimming removed 5 bases at V and 5 bases at J, with 7 bases between. CDR3 length equals 11 residues. CDR1 and CDR2 (germline): SGHRS, YFSETQ. The CDR3 coding sequence is TGCGCCAGCAGGGGTGAATATGGCTACACCTTC. Encoded protein: CASRGEYGYTF.

The chain carries TRBV30 and TRBJ1-2; a weak D match, TRBD1 (6 bases). The V end lost 3 bases, the J end lost 5 bases, and 16 bases lay between the germline ends. Per the germline V gene, CDR1 is GTSNPN and CDR2 is SVGIG (reference sequence). The length of the CDR3 is 14 residues. As DNA, the CDR3 is TGTGCCTGGAGGGGAAGGGGGGACTTATATGGCTACACCTTC. This translates into CAWRGRGDLYGYTF.

The chain carries TRBV2 and TRBJ1-2; perhaps TRBD1 as D (5 bases). This CDR3 comprises 12 residues. The V and J ends lost 4 bases and 4 bases respectively, with 7 bases between them. From germline, CDR1 is SNHLY and CDR2 FYNNEI. In DNA form, the CDR3 reads TGTGCCAGCAGTGGAAGGGGCTATGGCTACACCTTC. Amino acid sequence: CASSGRGYGYTF.

The chain uses TRBV20-1 and TRBJ1-6; weak D call: TRBD1 (5 bases). Between the trimmed V and J ends, which lost 5 bases and 7 bases, there was a span of 15 bases. The CDR3 sequence is 14 residues long. Looked up from germline, CDR1 is DFQATT and CDR2 is SNEGSKA (reference sequence). The CDR3 loop reads CSAQRGSQNSPLHF. The CDR3 DNA reads as TGCAGTGCTCAGAGGGGCTCACAGAATTCACCCCTCCACTTT.

The V and J genes are TRBV15 and TRBJ2-3, with D tentatively TRBD1 or TRBD2 (5 bases each). Per the germline V gene, CDR1 is LNHNV and CDR2 is YYDKDF (reference sequence). This CDR3 is 17 amino acids long. V lost 0 bases to trimming and J lost 0 bases, with 13 bases between them. CDR3 in amino acids: CATSRDQGGLSTDTQYF. CDR3 nucleotide sequence: TGTGCCACCAGCAGAGATCAGGGCGGACTTAGCACAGATACGCAGTATTTT.